Reported below is one T cell receptor beta chain. With V trimmed by 3 bases and J by 8 bases, 7 bases remained unmatched. Germline loops: CDR1 SGDLS, CDR2 YYNGEE. This CDR3 spans 14 amino acids. This specimen belongs to a study of blood T cell repertoires in COVID-19. About the study: Sites across the United States, Italy and Spain contributed samples from acute and convalescent COVID-19. Nucleic acid was either cDNA or gDNA, and it came from T cells, B-cell-depleted T cells, or PBMCs.

In the original processing: Amplification from reference gene primers served as the basis for estimated nucleated cell counts. Sequenced by immunoSEQ multiplex PCR; TCRdb stores in-frame clones only, minus some. V and J calls and clone size follow that table, whereas D and trimming were derived from the DNA. Counted here are 200,000 to 300,000 clones, 84% occurring once; the ten biggest clones make up 3.5% to 4.5%. Material: peripheral blood. The chain combines TRBV9 with TRBJ2-2; 7 positions match TRBD1. The TCR sequence derives from a man between 50 and 59 years old with acute or convalescent COVID-19. The CDR3 protein is CASSATGFTGELFF. CDR3 coding DNA: TGTGCCAGCAGCGCGACAGGGTTTACTGGGGAGCTGTTTTTT.